What follows describes a single T cell receptor (beta chain). This clone was recorded a few times. The antigen it binds to is not known. The input lacks base qualities; no much larger clone sits a single base away. Taken from the germline V gene (reference sequence), the CDR1 and CDR2 loops are GTSNPN and SVGIG. V is cut by 2 bases and J by 6 bases, and the space between the germline ends is 14 bases. The CDR3, cysteine through phenylalanine, is 13 amino acids long. Solely the CDR3 DNA is kept, with 39 bases framed from the first base. The data are from a study of beta chain features in type 1 diabetes (dated by TCRdb to the late 2010s). For the study in its entirety: Patients and healthy donors did not differ in mean age, gender distribution, total cell number or subset yield. In the study, recently diagnosed type 1 diabetes patients and matched healthy donors were compared on the TCRB repertoires of their sorted circulating CD4+ T cell subsets. A total of about 100 million sorted cells were examined across all samples, and RNA yield correlated strongly with the number of cells per subset. Regulatory and stem cell-like memory subsets were obtained from only 8 patients and roughly 8 healthy donors, while naive and central memory subsets were obtained from all 30 or so donors.

Here is what the overall study found, with its caveats: In all four CD4+ subsets, TCRB CDR3 length was moderately but significantly shorter in type 1 diabetes patients. At VDJ recombination sites, type 1 diabetes patients had fewer insertions and more deleted nucleotides, which implies abnormalities in thymic rearrangement. The naive, central memory and regulatory TCRB repertoires appeared to resemble one another more closely among patients than among healthy donors. Only small numbers of individuals were included in the HLA sub-analyses, which left unresolved whether HLA type had any influence on TCRB rearrangement. Shorter templates might be favored by PCR, yet because patient and control samples were amplified and corrected together, any such skew would affect both groups equally. Because cDNA rather than genomic DNA was sequenced, highly expressing activated cells could have been over-represented, although no difference in activation and CD3 levels was found between groups.

Each donor gave one peripheral blood draw, around 0.12 L on average, collected into heparinised tubes. A BD FACSAria II was used to sort naive, central memory, regulatory and stem cell-like memory CD4+ T cells with a panel that included CD45RO, CCR7, CD25, CD127, CD95 and CD27. All sorted populations exceeded 98% purity. Right away, PBMCs were isolated by Lymphoprep density gradient centrifugation and were stained directly, with no culture step. So that batch effects would be minimized, each experiment stained and sorted samples in pairs, pairing one healthy donor with one patient. The entire isolated RNA was reverse transcribed using the High Capacity cDNA Reverse Transcription Kit, and thus expressed TCRB transcripts were sequenced. Deep immunoSEQ sequencing was applied to naive, central memory and regulatory T cell samples, giving an average of around 3.8 million total reads per sample. Sorted cells were lysed in RLT buffer, and RNA was extracted using DNase-treated RNeasy Micro or Mini kits according to cell number. Each cell subset was processed separately to prevent cross-contamination, with patient and healthy donor samples processed together. The immunoSEQ multiplex PCR was used to amplify TCRB sequences from cDNA, yielding 87-bp fragments that span the CDR3 region. Sequencing of the amplicons was done on the Illumina HiSeq platform. Regarding the original processing steps: PCR bias was computationally corrected using synthetic template baselines, reads within Hamming distance 2 were collapsed, and singletons that could not be merged were discarded. Reads were aligned against IMGT to assign V, D and J genes, CDR3 length and insertions or deletions at six rearrangement sites. Within each subset, clonotype counts were normalized to sorted cell number, and only after that were true diversity and Gini coefficients computed with the tcR R package. The overlap coefficient, calculated on TCRB nucleotide sequences, was used to quantify repertoire sharing. As a proxy for the pre-selection repertoire, out-of-frame TCRB sequences from naive cells were analyzed. As stored in TCRdb, this immuneACCESS dataset retains in-frame rearrangements with V and J assigned. A fraction of the clones does not appear; measured against another copy, unresolved V genes explain less than half of the discrepancy, and the remainder lacks a known reason. That table gives V, J and clone size, and the DNA gave D and trimming. This sample has about 360,000 clones in its table, and 10% to 15% of those were observed once. Of the sample, 0.017% is held by the ten largest clones.

The material sequenced was naive CD4+ T cells from blood. This specimen's cell subset or site label, interpreted: true naive CD4+ T cells. This clonotype originated in a man younger than 35 in good health. The sequence joins TRBV30 to TRBJ2-7; the D gene identity is not certain. The nucleotide sequence is TGTGCCTGGAGTAGAATTGCTTTCGGCGAGCAGTACTTC. It translates as CAWSRIAFGEQYF. Extended through the reference TRBV30 and TRBJ2-7 proteins, this CDR3 yields the full variable domain: SQTIHQWPATLVQPVGSPLSLECTVEGTSNPNLYWYRQAAGRGLQLLFYSVGIGQISSEVPQNLSASRPQDRQFILSSKKLLLSDSGFYLCAWSRIAFGEQYFGPGTRLTVT.